This paragraph covers one T cell receptor (beta chain) sequence. The length of the CDR3 is 13 residues. V was pared by 3 bases and J by 5 bases, with 8 bases between. Germline-derived CDR1 and CDR2 are SGHAT and FQNNGV. The sample comes from a study of control samples from healthy donors and cancer patients. TCRdb's copy holds only in-frame clones and misses some; the assay was immunoSEQ multiplex PCR. The top ten hold around 1.3% of the sample, which has tens of thousands of clones, over 85% seen once. The sample comprised PBMCs. The TCR originated in a woman aged 40 to 50 with lung cancer. The genes are TRBV11-2 and TRBJ2-1; perhaps TRBD1 as D (6 bases). CDR3: CASSFHRDNEQFF. CDR3 nucleotides: TGTGCCAGCAGCTTCCACAGGGACAATGAGCAGTTCTTC. Filled out from reference TRBV11-2 and TRBJ2-1, the complete variable domain reads EAGVAQSPRYKIIEKRQSVAFWCNPISGHATLYWYQQILGQGPKLLIQFQNNGVVDDSQLPKDRFSAERLKGVDSTLKIQPAKLEDSAVYLCASSFHRDNEQFFGPGTRLTVL.